These 4 T cell receptor beta chains came from one sample sequenced in a study of CD8 T cell repertoires and HIV-1 epitope variants. The repertoire was sequenced with immunoSEQ multiplex PCR; TCRdb's copy has only in-frame clones and lacks some. The sample gives tens of thousands of clones, 70% to 75% of which show up once; around 24% is in the top ten. The specimen was uncultured baseline CD8+ T cells from peripheral blood mononuclear cells (PBMCs). These receptors were collected from a male donor with HIV.

The gene calls are TRBV20-1 and TRBJ1-3; no definite D call. V was clipped by 3 bases and J by 4 bases, with 4 bases between them. Germline V lookup: CDR1 DFQATT, CDR2 SNEGSKA (reference sequence). The CDR3 is 11 amino acids. The CDR3: CSASTGNTIYF. In DNA form, the CDR3 reads TGCAGTGCTAGTACGGGAAACACCATATATTTT.

V gene TRBV7-2 combines with J gene TRBJ2-1, with D unclear. CDR1 SGHTA and CDR2 FQGNSA come from the germline V gene. The CDR3 is 12 amino acids. Trimming pared 2 bases from V and 10 bases from J, leaving 9 bases between. The CDR3 region is CASSLIFGEQFF. CDR3 DNA: TGTGCCAGCAGCTTAATCTTTGGGGAGCAGTTCTTC.

This clone is classed as medium-sized. The CDR3: CASSPSDTYTEAFF. CDR3 nucleotide sequence: TGTGCCAGCAGCCCCTCCGACACTTACACTGAAGCTTTCTTT. The chain carries TRBV27 and TRBJ1-1; no clear D gene. This CDR3 region has 14 residues. The germline V gene encodes CDR1 MNHEY and CDR2 SMNVEV (reference sequence). V was pared by 6 bases and J by 3 bases, with 14 bases between.

Only a few counts were recorded for this clone. The chain carries TRBV28 and TRBJ2-7, with 14 bases matching TRBD2. The CDR3 has 16 amino acids. V lost 4 bases and J lost 6; bases outside the gene matches: 8. Germline CDR1 MDHEN, CDR2 SYDVKM. Here the CDR3 reads CASSSGTSGSRLEQYF. In DNA, the CDR3 is TGTGCCAGCAGTTCCGGGACTAGCGGGAGTCGGCTCGAGCAGTACTTC.